This TCR beta chain was captured in a study of blood T cells in healthy people across ages. A note on this clonotype: Antigen specificity is unknown.

Together with a sample-barcoded 5' primer, a J-beta primer mix was included in a second PCR lasting 7 to 11 cycles. The authors tagged each cDNA molecule using a template-switch adaptor with 12 random nucleotides. TCRdb re-called the 5' RACE reads through MiXCR, storing one row per CDR3 protein. The table lists almost 550,000 distinct CDR3 sequences, around 24% of them singletons, with 8.5% to 9.5% in the top ten. V trimming: 5 bases; J trimming: 6 bases; junction bases outside the gene matches: 7. The CDR3 runs to 14 residues. Per the germline V gene, CDR1 is SEHNR and CDR2 is FQNEAQ (reference sequence). Study-level points and caveats: TCR beta diversity was tightly associated with the proportion of naive T cells.

The data also belong to a second study, concerning T cells of mothers and their children. That paper states: Extracted RNA, in its entirety, went into cDNA synthesis at around 1.5 ug per 15 ul. Compared with unrelated pairs, related mother-child pairs had slightly higher, non-significant overlap.

This chain links TRBV7-9 with TRBJ1-1; TRBD1 agrees at 9 bases. The clonotype comes from a boy aged 5 to 17 in good health. Sequencing input: blood. The CDR3: CASSLGQGYAEAFF. The CDR3 nucleotides are TGTGCCAGCAGCCTCGGACAGGGGTACGCTGAAGCTTTCTTT. The whole variable domain, filled in from reference TRBV7-9 and TRBJ1-1, reads DTGVSQNPRHKITKRGQNVTFRCDPISEHNRLYWYRQTLGQGPEFLTYFQNEAQLEKSRLLSDRFSAERPKGSFSTLEIQRTEQGDSAMYLCASSLGQGYAEAFFGQGTRLTVV.